There are many counts of the clone carrying this TCR beta chain. Germline V CDR1 and CDR2: SGHTA, FQGNSA. V gave up 5 bases and J gave up 7 bases, with 17 bases separating them. The length of the CDR3 is 14 residues. This specimen comes from a study of T cells after yellow fever vaccination. TCRdb analysed the 5' RACE reads with MiXCR anew, one entry per CDR3 protein. Here the sample spans 230,000 or so distinct CDR3 sequences, roughly 3.5% being singletons. The sample here was PBMCs, taken 15 days after the yellow fever booster vaccination. The V and J genes are TRBV7-2 and TRBJ2-5; a weak D match, TRBD2 (6 bases). The source is a young man who received the YFV17D yellow fever vaccine. CDR3 residues: CASSGGWQGGTQYF. The CDR3 coding sequence is TGTGCCAGCAGCGGAGGTTGGCAGGGAGGGACCCAGTACTTC.